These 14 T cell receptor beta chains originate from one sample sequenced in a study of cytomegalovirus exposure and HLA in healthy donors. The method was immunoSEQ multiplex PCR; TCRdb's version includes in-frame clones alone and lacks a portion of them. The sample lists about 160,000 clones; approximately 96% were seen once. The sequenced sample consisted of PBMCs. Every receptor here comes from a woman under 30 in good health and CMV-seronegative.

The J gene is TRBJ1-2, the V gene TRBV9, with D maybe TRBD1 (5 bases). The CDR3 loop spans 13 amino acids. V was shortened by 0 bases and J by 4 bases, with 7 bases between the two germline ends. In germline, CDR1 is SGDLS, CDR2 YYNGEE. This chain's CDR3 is CASSVAGPYGYTF. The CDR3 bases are TGTGCCAGCAGCGTAGCAGGGCCCTATGGCTACACCTTC.

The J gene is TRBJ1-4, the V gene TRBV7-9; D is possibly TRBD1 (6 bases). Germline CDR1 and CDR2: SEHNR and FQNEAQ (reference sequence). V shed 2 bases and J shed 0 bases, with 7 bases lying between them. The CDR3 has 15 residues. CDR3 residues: CASSLQGTTNEKLFF. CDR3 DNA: TGTGCCAGCAGCTTACAGGGGACAACTAATGAAAAACTGTTTTTT.

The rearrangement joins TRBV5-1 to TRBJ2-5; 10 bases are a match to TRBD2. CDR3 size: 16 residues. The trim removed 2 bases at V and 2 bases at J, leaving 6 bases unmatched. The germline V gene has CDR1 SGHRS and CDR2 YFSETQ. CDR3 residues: CASSLTSGVNQETQYF. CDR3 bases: TGCGCCAGCAGCTTAACTAGCGGGGTGAATCAAGAGACCCAGTACTTC.

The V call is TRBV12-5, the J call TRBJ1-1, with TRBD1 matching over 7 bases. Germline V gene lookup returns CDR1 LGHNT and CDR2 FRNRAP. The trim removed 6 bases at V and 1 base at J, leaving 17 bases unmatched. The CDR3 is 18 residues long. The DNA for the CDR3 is TGTGCTAGTGGCCCACCCCCCCGGGACAGCCCCCCGAACACTGAAGCTTTCTTT. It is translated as CASGPPPRDSPPNTEAFF.

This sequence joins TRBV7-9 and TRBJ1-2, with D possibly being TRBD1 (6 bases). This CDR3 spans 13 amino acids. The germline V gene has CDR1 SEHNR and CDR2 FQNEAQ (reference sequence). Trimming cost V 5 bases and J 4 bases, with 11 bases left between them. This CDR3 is CASSRPGVYGYTF. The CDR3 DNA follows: TGTGCCAGCAGCCGTCCAGGGGTCTATGGCTACACCTTC.

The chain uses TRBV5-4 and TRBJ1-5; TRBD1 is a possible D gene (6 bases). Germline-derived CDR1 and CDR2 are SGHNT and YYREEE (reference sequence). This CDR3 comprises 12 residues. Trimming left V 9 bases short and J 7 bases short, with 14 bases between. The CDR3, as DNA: TGTGCCATGACGGGGGGGGGCCAGCCCCAGCATTTT. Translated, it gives CAMTGGGQPQHF.

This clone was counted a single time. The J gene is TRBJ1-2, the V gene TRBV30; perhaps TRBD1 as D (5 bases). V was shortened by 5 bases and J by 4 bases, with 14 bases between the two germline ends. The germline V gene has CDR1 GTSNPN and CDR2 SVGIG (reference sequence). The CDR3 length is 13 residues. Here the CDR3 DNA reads TGTGCCTGGCTACGGGACTCTGGCTATGGCTACACCTTC. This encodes CAWLRDSGYGYTF. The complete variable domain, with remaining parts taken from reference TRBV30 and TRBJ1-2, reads SQTIHQWPATLVQPVGSPLSLECTVEGTSNPNLYWYRQAAGRGLQLLFYSVGIGQISSEVPQNLSASRPQDRQFILSSKKLLLSDSGFYLCAWLRDSGYGYTFGSGTRLTVV.

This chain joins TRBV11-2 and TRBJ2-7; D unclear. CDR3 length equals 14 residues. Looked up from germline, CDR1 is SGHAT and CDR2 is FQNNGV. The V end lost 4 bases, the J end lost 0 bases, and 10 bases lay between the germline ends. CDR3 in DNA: TGTGCCAGCAGCTCCCGGTCTAGCTCCTACGAGCAGTACTTC. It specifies CASSSRSSSYEQYF.

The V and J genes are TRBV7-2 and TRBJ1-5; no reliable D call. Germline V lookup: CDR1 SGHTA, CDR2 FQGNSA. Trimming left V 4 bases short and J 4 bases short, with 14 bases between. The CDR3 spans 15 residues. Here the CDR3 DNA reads TGTGCCAGCAGCTCCTCCGGTTCGGGAAATCAGCCCCAGCATTTT. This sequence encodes CASSSSGSGNQPQHF.

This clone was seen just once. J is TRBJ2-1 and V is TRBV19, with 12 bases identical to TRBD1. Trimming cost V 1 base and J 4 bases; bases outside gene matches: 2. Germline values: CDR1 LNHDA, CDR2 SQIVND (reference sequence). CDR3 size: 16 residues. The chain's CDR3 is CASSIGGQGAYNEQFF. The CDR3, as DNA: TGTGCCAGTAGTATAGGGGGACAGGGGGCATACAATGAGCAGTTCTTC.

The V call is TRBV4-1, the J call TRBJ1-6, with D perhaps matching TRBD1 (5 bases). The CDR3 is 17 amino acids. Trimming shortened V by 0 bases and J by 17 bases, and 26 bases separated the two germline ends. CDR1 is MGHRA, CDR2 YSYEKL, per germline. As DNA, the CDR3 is TGCGCCAGCAGCCAAGATCTGACCGAGGCGGGGGACCGGAGCTTCCACTTT. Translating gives CASSQDLTEAGDRSFHF.

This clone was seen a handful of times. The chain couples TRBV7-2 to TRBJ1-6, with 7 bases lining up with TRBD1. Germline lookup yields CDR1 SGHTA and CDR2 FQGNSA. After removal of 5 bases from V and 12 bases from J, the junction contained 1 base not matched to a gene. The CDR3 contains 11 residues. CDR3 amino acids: CASSQGGPLHF. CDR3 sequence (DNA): TGTGCCAGCAGCCAGGGGGGACCCCTCCACTTT.

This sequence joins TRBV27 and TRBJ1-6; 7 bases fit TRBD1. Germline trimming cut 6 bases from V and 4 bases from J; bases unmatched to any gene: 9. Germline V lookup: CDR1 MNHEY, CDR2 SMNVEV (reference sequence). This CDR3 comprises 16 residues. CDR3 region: CASRGGGTVYNSPLHF. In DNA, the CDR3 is TGTGCCAGCAGGGGCGGCGGGACAGTTTATAATTCACCCCTCCACTTT.

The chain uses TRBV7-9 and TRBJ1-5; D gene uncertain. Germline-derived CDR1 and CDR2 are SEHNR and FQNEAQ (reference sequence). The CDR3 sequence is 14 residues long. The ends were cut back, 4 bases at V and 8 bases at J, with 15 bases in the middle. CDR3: CASSSATGSKPQHF. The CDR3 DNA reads TGTGCCAGCAGCTCTGCGACCGGGAGCAAGCCCCAGCATTTT. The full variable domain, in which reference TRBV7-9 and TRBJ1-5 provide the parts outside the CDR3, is DTGVSQNPRHKITKRGQNVTFRCDPISEHNRLYWYRQTLGQGPEFLTYFQNEAQLEKSRLLSDRFSAERPKGSFSTLEIQRTEQGDSAMYLCASSSATGSKPQHFGDGTRLSIL.